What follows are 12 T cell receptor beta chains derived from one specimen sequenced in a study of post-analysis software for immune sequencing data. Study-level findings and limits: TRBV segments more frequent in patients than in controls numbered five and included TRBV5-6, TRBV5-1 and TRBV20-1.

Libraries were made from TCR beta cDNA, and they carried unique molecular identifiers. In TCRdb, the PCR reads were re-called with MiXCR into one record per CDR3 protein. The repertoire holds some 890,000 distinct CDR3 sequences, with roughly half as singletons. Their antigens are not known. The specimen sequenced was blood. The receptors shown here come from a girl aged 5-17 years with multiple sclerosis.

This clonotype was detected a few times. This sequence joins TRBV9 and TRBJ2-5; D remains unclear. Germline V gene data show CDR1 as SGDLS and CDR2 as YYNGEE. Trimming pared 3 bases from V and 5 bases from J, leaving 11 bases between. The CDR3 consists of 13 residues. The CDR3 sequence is CASSAAFLETQYF. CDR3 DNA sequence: TGTGCCAGCAGCGCCGCCTTCTTGGAGACCCAGTACTTC.

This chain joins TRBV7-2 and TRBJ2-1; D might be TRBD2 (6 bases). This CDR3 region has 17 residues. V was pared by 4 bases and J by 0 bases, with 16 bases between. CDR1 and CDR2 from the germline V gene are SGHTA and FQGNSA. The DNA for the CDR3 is TGTGCCAGCAGCTCGTATTCTAGCGCCAGCTCCTACAATGAGCAGTTCTTC. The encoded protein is CASSSYSSASSYNEQFF.

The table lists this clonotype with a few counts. In DNA form, the CDR3 reads TGTGCCAGCAGCTTGGGGGGCGCTTCTGGGGCCAACGTCCTGACTTTC. It encodes CASSLGGASGANVLTF. V and J are TRBV7-3 and TRBJ2-6, with D perhaps assigned TRBD1 or TRBD2 (6 bases each). Germline CDR1 SGHTA, CDR2 FQGTGA. With 3 bases removed from V and 1 base from J, the gap between germline ends came to 10 bases. The CDR3 covers 16 residues.

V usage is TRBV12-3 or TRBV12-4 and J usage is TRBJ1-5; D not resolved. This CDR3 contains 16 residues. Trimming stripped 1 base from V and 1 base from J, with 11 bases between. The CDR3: CASSLGSGLSNQPQHF. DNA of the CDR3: TGTGCCAGCAGTTTAGGTTCCGGGTTGAGCAATCAGCCCCAGCATTTT.

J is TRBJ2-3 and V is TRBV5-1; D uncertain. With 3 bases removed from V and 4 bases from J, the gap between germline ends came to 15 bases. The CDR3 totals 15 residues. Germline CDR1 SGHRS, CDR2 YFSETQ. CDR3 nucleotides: TGCGCCAGCAGCTCCCTGGGTGTCCTGTCAGATACGCAGTATTTT. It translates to CASSSLGVLSDTQYF. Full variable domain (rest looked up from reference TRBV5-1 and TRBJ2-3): KAGVTQTPRYLIKTRGQQVTLSCSPISGHRSVSWYQQTPGQGLQFLFEYFSETQRNKGNFPGRFSGRQFSNSRSEMNVSTLELGDSALYLCASSSLGVLSDTQYFGPGTRLTVL.

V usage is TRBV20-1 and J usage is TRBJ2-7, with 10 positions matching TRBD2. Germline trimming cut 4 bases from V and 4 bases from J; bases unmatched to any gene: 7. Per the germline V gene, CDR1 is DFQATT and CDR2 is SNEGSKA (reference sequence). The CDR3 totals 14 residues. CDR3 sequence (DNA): TGCAGTGCTACCCGACTAGCGGGTTTTTACGAGCAGTACTTC. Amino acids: CSATRLAGFYEQYF.

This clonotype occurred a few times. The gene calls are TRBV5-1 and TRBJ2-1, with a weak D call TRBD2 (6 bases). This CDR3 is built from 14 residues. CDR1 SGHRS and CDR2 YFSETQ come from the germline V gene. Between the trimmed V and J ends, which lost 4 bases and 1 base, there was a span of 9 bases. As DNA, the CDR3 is TGCGCCAGCAGCAACGGGACTTCCTACAATGAGCAGTTCTTC. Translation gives CASSNGTSYNEQFF.

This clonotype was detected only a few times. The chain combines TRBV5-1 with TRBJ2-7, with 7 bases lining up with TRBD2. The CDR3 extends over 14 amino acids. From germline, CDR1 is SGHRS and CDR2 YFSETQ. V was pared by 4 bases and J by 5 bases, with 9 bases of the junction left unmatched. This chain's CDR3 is CASSGGEQTDEQYF. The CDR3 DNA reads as TGCGCCAGCAGCGGGGGGGAACAGACGGACGAGCAGTACTTC.

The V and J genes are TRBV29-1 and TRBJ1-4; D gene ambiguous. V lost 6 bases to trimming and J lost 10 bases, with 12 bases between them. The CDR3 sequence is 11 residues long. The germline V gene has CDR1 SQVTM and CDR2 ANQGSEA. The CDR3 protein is CSVGRHGKLFF. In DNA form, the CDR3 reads TGCAGCGTCGGTAGACATGGAAAACTGTTTTTT.

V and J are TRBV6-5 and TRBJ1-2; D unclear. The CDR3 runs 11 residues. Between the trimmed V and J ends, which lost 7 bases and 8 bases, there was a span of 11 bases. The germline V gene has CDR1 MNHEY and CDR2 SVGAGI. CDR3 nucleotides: TGTGCCAGCACGGGTGACTGGGGCTACACCTTC. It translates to CASTGDWGYTF.

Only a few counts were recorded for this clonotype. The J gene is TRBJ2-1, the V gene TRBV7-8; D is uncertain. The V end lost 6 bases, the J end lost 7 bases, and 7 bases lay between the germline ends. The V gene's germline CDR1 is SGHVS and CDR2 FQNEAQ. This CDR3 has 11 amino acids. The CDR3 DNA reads TGTGCCAGCAGAGGGCGGAATGAGCAGTTCTTC. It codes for CASRGRNEQFF.

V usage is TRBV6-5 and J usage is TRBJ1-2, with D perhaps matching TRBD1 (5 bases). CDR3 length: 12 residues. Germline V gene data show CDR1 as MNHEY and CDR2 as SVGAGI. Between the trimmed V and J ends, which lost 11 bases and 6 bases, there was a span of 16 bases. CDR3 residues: CAARSRVDGYTF. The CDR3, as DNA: TGTGCCGCTAGGTCCAGGGTGGATGGCTACACCTTC.